A single sample gave rise to the 27 T cell receptor beta chains below, sequenced in a study of T cells in Graves' hyperthyroidism and ophthalmopathy. Amplification of TCR beta CDR3 regions used RNA as the template. Using the HTBI primer set, a first-round RT-PCR was run on the TCR CDR3. Using its own MiXCR run on the multiplex PCR reads, TCRdb lists one record per CDR3 protein. The sample lists some 650,000 distinct CDR3 sequences, about a sixth occurring once. Sequences were obtained from blood. The receptors stem from a middle-aged woman with Graves' ophthalmopathy.

This clonotype came up a few times. CDR3 bases: TGCGCCAGCAGCCCCTCTAGCGGGATAAACAATGAGCAGTTCTTC. Its protein is CASSPSSGINNEQFF. V gene TRBV5-1 combines with J gene TRBJ2-1; 9 bases agree with TRBD2. The CDR3 runs to 15 residues. V shed 4 bases, J shed 5 bases, and the junction held 7 bases outside the gene matches. Germline V gene lookup returns CDR1 SGHRS and CDR2 YFSETQ.

The chain recombines TRBV11-2 with TRBJ2-2; TRBD2 agrees at 12 bases. Germline-derived CDR1 and CDR2 are SGHAT and FQNNGV. The CDR3 loop spans 16 amino acids. J gave up 4 bases and V 6 bases, and 6 bases lay outside the gene matches. CDR3 residues: CASRPTSGGPTGELFF. The CDR3 DNA sequence: TGTGCCAGCAGGCCAACTAGCGGGGGGCCCACCGGGGAGCTGTTTTTT.

This clonotype was detected ten times or more. The genes are TRBV11-2 and TRBJ2-5; D is unclear. Germline V gene sequence: CDR1 SGHAT, CDR2 FQNNGV. Trimming took off 3 bases at V and 4 bases at J, with 12 bases between the two ends. CDR3 length: 14 amino acids. For the CDR3, the DNA is TGTGCCAGCAGCTTTACTATCATGAGAGAGACCCAGTACTTC. Translated, it gives CASSFTIMRETQYF.

This clonotype was found a few times. The chain is built from TRBV6-1 and TRBJ1-3, with no clear D. This CDR3 has 12 amino acids. CDR1 is MNHNS and CDR2 is SASEGT in the germline V gene. V was pared by 11 bases and J by 2 bases, with 10 bases between. In DNA, the CDR3 is TGTGCCGTTGGGCAAACTGGAAACACCATATATTTT. This encodes CAVGQTGNTIYF.

At least ten counts were recorded for this clonotype. This chain joins TRBV30 and TRBJ1-1; D perhaps matches TRBD1 (5 bases). Germline CDR1 and CDR2: GTSNPN and SVGIG (reference sequence). The CDR3 loop spans 13 amino acids. V lost 0 bases to trimming and J lost 6 bases, with 11 bases between them. The CDR3 loop reads CAWSVQGLAEAFF. DNA for the CDR3: TGTGCCTGGAGTGTCCAGGGTTTGGCTGAAGCTTTCTTT. Supplemented by reference TRBV30 and TRBJ1-1, the full variable domain reads SQTIHQWPATLVQPVGSPLSLECTVEGTSNPNLYWYRQAAGRGLQLLFYSVGIGQISSEVPQNLSASRPQDRQFILSSKKLLLSDSGFYLCAWSVQGLAEAFFGQGTRLTVV.

This rearrangement joins TRBV9 to TRBJ2-7; D is possibly TRBD1 (5 bases). The CDR3 has 16 residues. Germline V gene data show CDR1 as SGDLS and CDR2 as YYNGEE. Trimming removed 3 bases at V and 2 bases at J, with 18 bases between. The CDR3 here is CASSGRQFATPYEQYF. Here the CDR3 DNA reads TGTGCCAGCAGCGGTCGACAGTTCGCTACCCCCTACGAGCAGTACTTC.

This clonotype was detected ten times or more. The chain couples TRBV7-9 to TRBJ2-3, with 10 bases matching TRBD2. The germline gives CDR1 SEHNR, CDR2 FQNEAQ (reference sequence). After removal of 6 bases from V and 6 bases from J, the junction contained 9 bases not matched to a gene. The CDR3 consists of 15 residues. This chain's CDR3 is CASRIGLAAGDTQYF. In DNA form, the CDR3 reads TGTGCCAGCAGAATCGGACTAGCGGCTGGGGATACGCAGTATTTT.

This clonotype was seen repeatedly, ten times or more. This chain joins TRBV20-1 and TRBJ1-2, with 7 nucleotides matching TRBD1. J was trimmed by 5 bases and V by 1 base; bases with no gene match: 7. The CDR3 extends over 14 amino acids. CDR1 is DFQATT, CDR2 SNEGSKA, per germline (reference sequence). The CDR3 coding sequence is TGCAGTGCTAGAGGCCCACGACAGGGATATGGCTACACCTTC. Translating it yields CSARGPRQGYGYTF.

There are a few counts of this clonotype. The V and J genes are TRBV18 and TRBJ2-3; 9 bases map to TRBD1. The germline V gene has CDR1 KGHSH and CDR2 LQKENI. V was pared by 6 bases and J by 9 bases, with 7 bases of the junction left unmatched. The CDR3 is made up of 13 amino acids. The CDR3 nucleotides are TGTGCCAGCTCCCCTGGGACAGGGTCCACGCAGTATTTT. Amino acids: CASSPGTGSTQYF.

This chain connects TRBV6-5 to TRBJ2-2, with 12 bases lining up with TRBD2. Germline lookup yields CDR1 MNHEY and CDR2 SVGAGI. The CDR3 loop spans 15 amino acids. Trimming took 4 bases from V and 6 from J; bases not matched to a gene: 3. The CDR3 DNA reads as TGTGCCAGCAGTTCCCTAGCGGGAGGGGCCGGGGAGCTGTTTTTT. Translated, it gives CASSSLAGGAGELFF.

The J gene is TRBJ2-7, the V gene TRBV7-8, with D tentatively TRBD1 (6 bases). V was trimmed by 1 base and J by 0 bases, leaving 13 bases between them. CDR3 length: 16 amino acids. The germline CDR1 and CDR2 sequences are SGHVS and FQNEAQ. The CDR3 bases are TGTGCCAGCAGCTTAGGTTTAACAGGGAGCTCCTACGAGCAGTACTTC. Amino acids: CASSLGLTGSSYEQYF. Variable domain in full (rest from reference TRBV7-8 and TRBJ2-7): GAGVSQSPRYKVAKRGQDVALRCDPISGHVSLFWYQQALGQGPEFLTYFQNEAQLDKSGLPSDRFFAERPEGSVSTLKIQRTQQEDSAVYLCASSLGLTGSSYEQYFGPGTRLTVT.

This clonotype came up many times. The gene calls are TRBV5-6 and TRBJ2-3; 7 bases agree with TRBD2. With 6 bases clipped from V and 6 bases from J, the junction kept 10 bases outside the gene matches. Per the germline V gene, CDR1 is SGHDT and CDR2 is YYEEEE. The CDR3 loop spans 14 amino acids. The CDR3 protein is CASKRAGVVDTQYF. Written as DNA, the CDR3 is TGTGCCAGCAAGAGGGCGGGGGTGGTGGATACGCAGTATTTT. Full variable domain (remainder filled in from reference TRBV5-6 and TRBJ2-3): DAGVTQSPTHLIKTRGQQVTLRCSPKSGHDTVSWYQQALGQGPQFIFQYYEEEERQRGNFPDRFSGHQFPNYSSELNVNALLLGDSALYLCASKRAGVVDTQYFGPGTRLTVL.

This clonotype was seen many times. This chain connects TRBV28 to TRBJ1-6; D is ambiguous. This CDR3 has 17 amino acids. The germline V gene has CDR1 MDHEN and CDR2 SYDVKM. V was pared by 6 bases and J by 0 bases, with 15 bases between. CDR3 in amino acids: CASSPTTDSSYNSPLHF. In DNA form, the CDR3 reads TGTGCCAGCAGCCCTACGACGGATAGCTCCTATAATTCACCCCTCCACTTT. Variable domain in full (rest from reference TRBV28 and TRBJ1-6): DVKVTQSSRYLVKRTGEKVFLECVQDMDHENMFWYRQDPGLGLRLIYFSYDVKMKEKGDIPEGYSVSREKKERFSLILESASTNQTSMYLCASSPTTDSSYNSPLHFGNGTRLTVT.

The chain is built from TRBV20-1 and TRBJ2-3; the match to TRBD1 covers 9 bases. Germline V lookup: CDR1 DFQATT, CDR2 SNEGSKA (reference sequence). The CDR3 has 14 amino acids. The junction had 9 bases not matched to a gene; V was cut back by 7 bases and J by 4 bases. This CDR3 is CSEGGGQGADTQYF. The CDR3 DNA is TGCAGTGAAGGGGGGGGACAGGGTGCAGATACGCAGTATTTT.

This clonotype was recorded many times. The chain employs TRBV28 and TRBJ2-1, with 9 bases aligning to TRBD1. The CDR3 loop spans 16 amino acids. Germline lookup yields CDR1 MDHEN and CDR2 SYDVKM. The trim removed 3 bases at V and 9 bases at J, leaving 12 bases unmatched. This CDR3 is CASSLTGTGSSAEQFF. The CDR3 DNA sequence: TGTGCCAGCAGTTTGACCGGGACAGGGTCTTCCGCTGAGCAGTTCTTC.

This clonotype was counted at least ten times. The chain recombines TRBV5-1 with TRBJ2-5; 7 bases match TRBD2. V shed 0 bases, J shed 4 bases, and the junction held 3 bases outside the gene matches. The germline V gene encodes CDR1 SGHRS and CDR2 YFSETQ. This CDR3 region has 14 residues. The CDR3 here is CASSLGEGRETQYF. In DNA form, the CDR3 reads TGCGCCAGCAGCTTGGGGGAGGGCCGAGAGACCCAGTACTTC.

This clonotype was seen only a few times. This may come from a read error, since a much larger clone is one base off. The chain combines TRBV20-1 with TRBJ2-5; D is unclear. Trimming took 6 bases from V and 9 from J, leaving 20 bases between them. The CDR3 contains 13 residues. Per the germline V gene, CDR1 is DFQATT and CDR2 is SNEGSKA (reference sequence). The CDR3 sequence is CSATGSPDEAQYF. The CDR3 DNA sequence: TGCAGTGCAACCGGGTCCCCAGATGAGGCCCAGTACTTC.

This clonotype was recorded at least ten times. This sequence joins TRBV5-1 and TRBJ2-7, with TRBD1 matching 8 bases. With V trimmed by 4 bases and J by 1 base, 10 bases remained unmatched. The germline V gene has CDR1 SGHRS and CDR2 YFSETQ. The CDR3 loop spans 16 amino acids. CDR3 protein: CASSKAGGGGSYEQYF. The CDR3 DNA sequence: TGCGCCAGCAGCAAAGCAGGGGGCGGCGGGTCCTACGAGCAGTACTTC.

This clonotype was observed a handful of times. V and J are TRBV6-1 and TRBJ2-2, with D unresolved. This CDR3 spans 14 amino acids. Germline V CDR1 and CDR2: MNHNS, SASEGT. V was trimmed by 7 bases and J by 1 base, leaving 10 bases between them. CDR3 region: CASMWVGNTGELFF. The CDR3 DNA follows: TGTGCCAGCATGTGGGTCGGGAACACCGGGGAGCTGTTTTTT.

This clonotype was found many times. The genes are TRBV2 and TRBJ2-1, with TRBD1 matching 8 bases. V lost 7 bases and J lost 7; bases outside the gene matches: 6. The CDR3 totals 13 residues. Germline loops: CDR1 SNHLY, CDR2 FYNNEI. The CDR3 DNA reads as TGTGCCAGCACCTGGGACAGGAATAATGAGCAGTTCTTC. Protein product: CASTWDRNNEQFF.

V and J are TRBV7-2 and TRBJ2-5, with D perhaps matching TRBD1 or TRBD2 (5 bases each). Germline lookup yields CDR1 SGHTA and CDR2 FQGNSA. V dropped 2 bases and J dropped 9 bases, with 16 bases sitting between them. The CDR3 is 14 amino acids. The CDR3, as DNA: TGTGCCAGCAGCTTACGGGGCTCCCCGTGGGCCCAGTACTTC. Translation gives CASSLRGSPWAQYF.

CDR3 sequence (DNA): TGTGCCAGCAGTTTAAGACAGTGGGGGGAGCTGTTTTTT. Its protein is CASSLRQWGELFF. The gene calls are TRBV27 and TRBJ2-2, with D possibly being TRBD1 (5 bases). Germline assignment: CDR1 MNHEY and CDR2 SMNVEV (reference sequence). The CDR3 is 13 residues long. V was cut by 2 bases and J by 8 bases, with 9 bases left in between.

This clonotype has a count of ten or more. The chain is built from TRBV7-9 and TRBJ2-3; tentative D call: TRBD2 (7 bases). V was trimmed by 5 bases and J by 1 base, leaving 16 bases between them. This CDR3 comprises 16 residues. Germline assignment: CDR1 SEHNR and CDR2 FQNEAQ (reference sequence). The CDR3 DNA reads as TGTGCCAGCAGCGTTGCGGGGGCAGGTGGCACAGATACGCAGTATTTT. Protein sequence: CASSVAGAGGTDTQYF.

This clonotype was recorded at least ten times. CDR3 coding DNA: TGTGCCAGCAGCCTCGACGCGGGAGGTACAGATACGCAGTATTTT. It yields the protein CASSLDAGGTDTQYF. The V gene is TRBV3-1, the J gene TRBJ2-3; TRBD2 matches 8 bases. In germline, CDR1 is LGHDT, CDR2 YNNKEL (reference sequence). This CDR3 has 15 amino acids. After removal of 4 bases from V and 3 bases from J, the junction contained 6 bases not matched to a gene.

This chain connects TRBV19 to TRBJ1-5; 7 bases agree with TRBD1. Per the germline V gene, CDR1 is LNHDA and CDR2 is SQIVND (reference sequence). The CDR3 totals 15 residues. V trimming: 4 bases; J trimming: 7 bases; junction bases outside the gene matches: 10. CDR3 DNA sequence: TGTGCCAGTAGTACCGAAGAGGGGGCATTGCAGCCCCAGCATTTT. It yields the protein CASSTEEGALQPQHF.

The chain combines TRBV11-2 with TRBJ2-3, with D possibly being TRBD2 (5 bases). V lost 5 bases to trimming and J lost 0 bases, with 12 bases between them. CDR1 and CDR2 from the germline V gene are SGHAT and FQNNGV. The CDR3 covers 15 residues. The CDR3 here is CASSNRGFSTDTQYF. CDR3 coding DNA: TGTGCCAGCAGCAACCGGGGATTTAGCACAGATACGCAGTATTTT. The entire variable domain, with the rest obtained from reference TRBV11-2 and TRBJ2-3, is as follows: EAGVAQSPRYKIIEKRQSVAFWCNPISGHATLYWYQQILGQGPKLLIQFQNNGVVDDSQLPKDRFSAERLKGVDSTLKIQPAKLEDSAVYLCASSNRGFSTDTQYFGPGTRLTVL.

The chain employs TRBV3-1 and TRBJ1-1; D gene ambiguous. The CDR3 length is 14 residues. Germline V gene sequence: CDR1 LGHDT, CDR2 YNNKEL (reference sequence). The germline V and J ends were trimmed by 2 bases and 0 bases, with 7 bases remaining between them. Written as DNA, the CDR3 is TGTGCCAGCAGCCAAAGAGGCATGAACACTGAAGCTTTCTTT. Encoded protein: CASSQRGMNTEAFF.